This TCR beta chain was captured by sequencing in a study of low-dose radiotherapy and immunotherapy resistance in tumors. Study-wide context: Fractions of 0.5 Gy went to Cohort 1 every 2 weeks, totaling 6.5 Gy. The regimen for patients comprised intravenous nivolumab 240 mg every two weeks plus intravenous ipilimumab 1 mg/kg every six weeks.

With 5 bases removed from V and 3 bases from J, the gap between germline ends came to 10 bases. This CDR3 comprises 13 residues. The germline CDR1 and CDR2 sequences are SEHNR and FQNEAQ (reference sequence). TRAV- and TRBV-specific primers, spanning alpha and beta chains, primed first-strand cDNA. TCR amplification ran roughly 21 PCR cycles using constant-region and V-primer adapter primers. One entry per CDR3 protein results from TCRdb running MiXCR on the reads. The data show 54,000 or so distinct CDR3 sequences, 25% seen once. The time point here: before trial treatment. This clonotype was seen repeatedly, ten times or more.

Material: PBMCs, obtained before treatment. This clonotype was obtained from a male donor with prostate cancer. The rearrangement uses TRBV7-9 and TRBJ1-2; D might be TRBD1 (5 bases). CDR3 sequence reads: CASSDGTYYGYTF. CDR3 in DNA: TGTGCCAGCAGCGACGGGACCTACTATGGCTACACCTTC. The whole variable domain, filled in from reference TRBV7-9 and TRBJ1-2, reads DTGVSQNPRHKITKRGQNVTFRCDPISEHNRLYWYRQTLGQGPEFLTYFQNEAQLEKSRLLSDRFSAERPKGSFSTLEIQRTEQGDSAMYLCASSDGTYYGYTFGSGTRLTVV.